Listed below are T cell receptor beta chains from one sample, sequenced in a study of T cells in Graves' hyperthyroidism and ophthalmopathy. TCRdb recomputed calls from the multiplex PCR reads with MiXCR, one row per CDR3 protein. The table records about 590,000 distinct CDR3 sequences, 15% to 18% of them present only once. Sequencing was carried out using blood. These receptors all come from a woman aged 30 to 39 with Graves' hyperthyroidism. Both conserved end residues are part of each CDR3. A D gene is named only where the DNA matches it firmly. Rows give clone size only sometimes, using once, few, many, or a class for an expanded clone.

j_call,cdr3_length,v_call,d_call,clone_size,cdr3_aa,cdr3_nt
TRBJ2-3,15,TRBV20-1,TRBD2,many,CSASPREGMTDTQYF,TGCAGTGCTAGTCCGCGGGAGGGCATGACAGATACGCAGTATTTT
TRBJ1-2,15,TRBV6-1,.,few,CASSGKTPGDYGYTF,TGTGCCAGCAGTGGAAAAACCCCAGGGGACTATGGCTACACCTTC
TRBJ2-7,14,TRBV2,.,many,CASKQGPGIYEQYF,TGTGCCAGCAAGCAGGGGCCCGGAATCTACGAGCAGTACTTC
TRBJ1-2,15,TRBV28,.,many,CASSLVSTGSGGYTF,TGTGCCAGCAGTTTGGTCAGCACCGGGTCCGGGGGCTACACCTTC
TRBJ2-1,14,TRBV11-2,TRBD1,many,CASSLNRGQYEQFF,TGTGCCAGCAGCTTAAATAGGGGGCAATATGAGCAGTTCTTC
TRBJ2-1,14,TRBV6-1,.,many,CASSENRLGDEQFF,TGTGCCAGCAGTGAAAATCGACTAGGTGATGAGCAGTTCTTC
TRBJ2-2,16,TRBV11-2,TRBD2,many,CASSLPGLGRSGELFF,TGTGCCAGCAGCTTACCGGGACTAGGGAGGTCCGGGGAGCTGTTTTTT
TRBJ1-1,13,TRBV6-6,.,.,CASSYPAGTEAFF,TGTGCCAGCAGTTACCCGGCGGGCACTGAAGCTTTCTTT
TRBJ1-5,15,TRBV2,.,many,CASSEVSLGDQPQHF,TGTGCCAGCAGTGAAGTTTCGCTGGGGGATCAGCCCCAGCATTTT
TRBJ1-1,12,TRBV12-3/TRBV12-4,.,.,CASGPKGTEAFF,TGTGCCAGCGGTCCCAAAGGTACTGAAGCTTTCTTT
TRBJ2-3,16,TRBV5-6,TRBD2,many,CASSPWTSAATDTQYF,TGTGCCAGCAGCCCCTGGACTAGCGCGGCCACAGATACGCAGTATTTT
TRBJ2-5,11,TRBV11-2,.,many,CASSLWETQYF,TGTGCCAGCAGCTTGTGGGAGACCCAGTACTTC
TRBJ2-3,15,TRBV7-2,.,many,CASSLAGRYTDTQYF,TGTGCCAGCAGCTTAGCGGGGAGATACACAGATACGCAGTATTTT
TRBJ1-5,16,TRBV15,.,few,CATSRDLGAVVSPQHF,TGTGCCACCAGCAGAGATCTGGGGGCAGTGGTGTCTCCCCAGCATTTT
TRBJ1-1,14,TRBV7-2,.,many,CASSEASPLAEAFF,TGTGCCAGCAGCGAGGCCTCTCCCCTGGCTGAAGCTTTCTTT
TRBJ2-1,12,TRBV30,.,few,CAWSLRDNEQFF,TGTGCCTGGAGCCTAAGGGACAATGAGCAGTTCTTC
TRBJ2-1,16,TRBV12-3/TRBV12-4,.,many,CASSPIRSGAYNEQFF,TGTGCCAGCAGTCCCATTCGTAGCGGAGCCTACAATGAGCAGTTCTTC
TRBJ2-5,15,TRBV11-2,.,many,CASSPRDAYQETQYF,TGTGCCAGCAGCCCCCGGGACGCCTACCAAGAGACCCAGTACTTC
TRBJ2-1,13,TRBV27,.,few,CASSLGRDYEQFF,TGTGCCAGCAGTTTAGGGCGGGACTATGAGCAGTTCTTC
TRBJ1-3,14,TRBV6-1,.,many,CASTVTDPGNTIYF,TGTGCCAGCACCGTCACAGACCCTGGAAACACCATATATTTT
TRBJ2-7,12,TRBV6-1,TRBD1,many,CASSFTGEEQYF,TGTGCCAGCAGTTTCACAGGGGAAGAGCAGTACTTC
TRBJ2-1,18,TRBV6-5,TRBD2,.,CASSYSAYSGGFYNEQFF,TGTGCCAGCAGTTACTCGGCCTACAGCGGGGGATTCTACAATGAGCAGTTCTTC
TRBJ2-2,13,TRBV18,.,.,CASSPWETGELFF,TGTGCCAGCTCACCCTGGGAAACCGGGGAGCTGTTTTTT
TRBJ2-1,17,TRBV12-3/TRBV12-4,TRBD1,many,CASSLIRQGGPYNEQFF,TGTGCCAGCAGTTTAATTCGACAGGGTGGACCCTACAATGAGCAGTTCTTC
TRBJ1-4,15,TRBV20-1,.,many,CSARRGGGLGEKLFF,TGCAGTGCTAGGAGGGGAGGAGGGTTGGGTGAAAAACTGTTTTTT
TRBJ2-7,13,TRBV20-1,.,many,CSARSDSPYEQYF,TGCAGTGCTAGAAGTGACAGCCCCTACGAGCAGTACTTC
TRBJ2-7,15,TRBV19,.,.,CASSSAAAGSYEQYF,TGTGCCAGTAGTTCGGCGGCAGCTGGCTCCTACGAGCAGTACTTC
TRBJ2-1,16,TRBV5-1,TRBD2,many,CASRGTSGISYNEQFF,TGCGCCAGCAGGGGTACTAGCGGGATCTCCTACAATGAGCAGTTCTTC
TRBJ2-2,12,TRBV9,.,.,CASSASLGELFF,TGTGCCAGCAGCGCCTCACTCGGGGAGCTGTTTTTT
TRBJ2-2,16,TRBV12-3/TRBV12-4,.,many,CASSITDWQGTGELFF,TGTGCCAGCAGTATCACGGACTGGCAGGGCACTGGGGAGCTGTTTTTT
TRBJ2-1,15,TRBV27,TRBD2,.,CASSPGSGRENEQFF,TGTGCCAGCAGTCCCGGTAGCGGGAGGGAGAATGAGCAGTTCTTC
TRBJ2-1,14,TRBV6-2/TRBV6-3,TRBD2,many,CASSSRREGNEQFF,TGTGCCAGCAGTTCCCGCAGGGAGGGCAATGAGCAGTTCTTC
TRBJ1-6,14,TRBV27,TRBD1,many,CASSTDRGNSPLHF,TGTGCCAGCAGTACGGACAGGGGGAATTCACCCCTCCACTTT
TRBJ1-2,16,TRBV27,.,.,CASSLAPDGTAYGYTF,TGTGCCAGCAGTTTGGCCCCCGATGGGACGGCTTATGGCTACACCTTC
TRBJ2-1,21,TRBV20-1,TRBD2,many,CSARVRHRGLAGRWGYNEQFF,TGCAGTGCTAGAGTCAGACATAGGGGGCTAGCGGGGAGGTGGGGGTACAATGAGCAGTTCTTC
TRBJ2-7,19,TRBV27,TRBD1,.,CASSLSSGRVGTGAYEQYF,TGTGCCAGCAGTTTATCTTCGGGGCGAGTCGGGACAGGTGCCTACGAGCAGTACTTC
TRBJ2-2,14,TRBV5-5,.,.,CASSSLKNTGELFF,TGCGCCAGCAGCTCGCTGAAGAACACCGGGGAGCTGTTTTTT
TRBJ2-1,13,TRBV20-1,TRBD2,.,CSARGLAINEQFF,TGCAGTGCTAGGGGACTAGCGATAAATGAGCAGTTCTTC
TRBJ1-5,19,TRBV3-1,.,.,CASSQGLPRYGGGNQPQHF,TGTGCCAGCAGCCAAGGATTGCCTCGTTACGGGGGTGGCAATCAGCCCCAGCATTTT
TRBJ2-2,19,TRBV7-2,.,many,CASSPRLAVALGDTGELFF,TGTGCCAGCAGCCCAAGGCTTGCAGTAGCTCTAGGGGACACCGGGGAGCTGTTTTTT
TRBJ2-3,17,TRBV28,TRBD2,many,CASSLMTSGYYTDTQYF,TGTGCCAGCAGTTTGATGACTAGCGGTTATTACACAGATACGCAGTATTTT
TRBJ2-7,15,TRBV27,TRBD2,.,CASSLSILAGYEQYF,TGTGCCAGCAGTTTATCGATACTAGCGGGCTACGAGCAGTACTTC
TRBJ2-1,15,TRBV27,TRBD2,few,CASSLTSGHYNEQFF,TGTGCCAGCAGTTTGACTAGCGGACACTACAATGAGCAGTTCTTC